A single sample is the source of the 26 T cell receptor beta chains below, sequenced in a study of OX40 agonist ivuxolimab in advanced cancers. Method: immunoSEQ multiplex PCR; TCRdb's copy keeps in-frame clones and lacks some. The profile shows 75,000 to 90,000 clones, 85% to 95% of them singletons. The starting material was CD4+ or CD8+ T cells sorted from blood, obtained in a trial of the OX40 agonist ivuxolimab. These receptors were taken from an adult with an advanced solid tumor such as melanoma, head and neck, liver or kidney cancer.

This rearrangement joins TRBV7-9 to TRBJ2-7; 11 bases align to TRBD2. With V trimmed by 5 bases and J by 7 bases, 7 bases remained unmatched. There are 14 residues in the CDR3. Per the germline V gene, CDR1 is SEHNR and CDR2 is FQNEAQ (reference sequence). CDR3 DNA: TGTGCCAGCAGCCCTAGCGGGGGGTCCCAAGAGCAGTACTTC. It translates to CASSPSGGSQEQYF.

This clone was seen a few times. CDR3 bases: TGTGCCAGTAGTATAGGTGCGACGGGTCGCACAGATACGCAGTATTTT. It is translated as CASSIGATGRTDTQYF. V and J are TRBV19 and TRBJ2-3, with D uncertain. The CDR3 loop spans 16 amino acids. V was cut by 1 base and J by 1 base, with 12 bases left in between. The germline CDR1 and CDR2 sequences are LNHDA and SQIVND (reference sequence).

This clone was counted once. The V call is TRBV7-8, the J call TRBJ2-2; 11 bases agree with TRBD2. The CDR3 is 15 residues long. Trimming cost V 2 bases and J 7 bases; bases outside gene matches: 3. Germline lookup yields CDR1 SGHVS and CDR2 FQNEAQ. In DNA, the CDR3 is TGTGCCAGCAGCTTAATTAGCGGGGGGGGCGGGGAGCTGTTTTTT. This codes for CASSLISGGGGELFF.

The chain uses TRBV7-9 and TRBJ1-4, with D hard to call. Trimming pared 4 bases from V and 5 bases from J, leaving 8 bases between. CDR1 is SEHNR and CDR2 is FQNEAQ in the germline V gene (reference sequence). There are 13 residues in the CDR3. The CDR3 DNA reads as TGTGCCAGCAGCTACCAGTCGAATGAAAAACTGTTTTTT. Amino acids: CASSYQSNEKLFF.

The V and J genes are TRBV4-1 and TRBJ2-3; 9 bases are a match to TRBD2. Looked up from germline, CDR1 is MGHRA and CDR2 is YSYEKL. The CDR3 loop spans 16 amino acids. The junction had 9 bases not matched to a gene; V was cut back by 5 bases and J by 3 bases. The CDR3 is CASSLSSGSLTDTQYF. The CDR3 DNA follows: TGCGCCAGCAGCTTAAGTAGCGGGAGCTTAACAGATACGCAGTATTTT.

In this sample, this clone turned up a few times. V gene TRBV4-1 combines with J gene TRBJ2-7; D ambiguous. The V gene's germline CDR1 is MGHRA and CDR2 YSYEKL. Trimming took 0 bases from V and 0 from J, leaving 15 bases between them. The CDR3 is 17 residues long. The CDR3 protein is CASSQEGHRISSYEQYF. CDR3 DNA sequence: TGCGCCAGCAGCCAAGAGGGTCACAGAATTAGCTCCTACGAGCAGTACTTC.

DNA for the CDR3: TGTGCCAGCACCCCCTTACGTGGGAGGGTCTCCTATGGCTACACCTTC. Residues: CASTPLRGRVSYGYTF. The genes are TRBV11-2 and TRBJ1-2; no clear D. The CDR3 extends over 16 amino acids. Germline V gene lookup returns CDR1 SGHAT and CDR2 FQNNGV. V was pared by 7 bases and J by 4 bases, with 22 bases between.

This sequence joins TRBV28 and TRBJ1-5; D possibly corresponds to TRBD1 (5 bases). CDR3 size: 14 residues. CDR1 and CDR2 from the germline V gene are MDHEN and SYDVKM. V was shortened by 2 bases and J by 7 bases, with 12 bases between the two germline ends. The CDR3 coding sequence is TGTGCCAGCAGTTTAGCTCCAACAGGCCAGCCCCAGCATTTT. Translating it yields CASSLAPTGQPQHF.

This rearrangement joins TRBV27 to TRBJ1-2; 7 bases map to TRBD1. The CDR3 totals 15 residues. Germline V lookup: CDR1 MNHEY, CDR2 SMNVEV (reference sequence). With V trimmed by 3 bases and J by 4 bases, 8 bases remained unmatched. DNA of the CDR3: TGTGCCAGCAGTTTCTCCGACAGGGTCGGCTATGGCTACACCTTC. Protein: CASSFSDRVGYGYTF.

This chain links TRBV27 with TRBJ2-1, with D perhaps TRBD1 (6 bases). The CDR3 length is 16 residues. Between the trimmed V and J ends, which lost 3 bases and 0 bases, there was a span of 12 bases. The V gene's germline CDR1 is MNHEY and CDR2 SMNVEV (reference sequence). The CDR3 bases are TGTGCCAGCAGTTTCCGACAGGCGAGCTCCTACAATGAGCAGTTCTTC. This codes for CASSFRQASSYNEQFF.

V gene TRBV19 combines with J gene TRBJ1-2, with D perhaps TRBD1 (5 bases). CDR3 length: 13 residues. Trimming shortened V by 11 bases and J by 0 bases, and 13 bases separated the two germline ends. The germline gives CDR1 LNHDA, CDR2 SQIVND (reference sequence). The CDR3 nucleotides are TGTGCCTCGACAGCGAATACTAACTATGGCTACACCTTC. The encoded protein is CASTANTNYGYTF.

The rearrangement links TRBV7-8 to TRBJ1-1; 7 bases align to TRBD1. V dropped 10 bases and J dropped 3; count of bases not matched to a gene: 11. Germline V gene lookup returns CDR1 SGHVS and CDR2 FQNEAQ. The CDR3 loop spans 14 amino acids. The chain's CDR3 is CATGTVVGDTEAFF. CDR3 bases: TGTGCCACCGGGACAGTCGTCGGGGACACTGAAGCTTTCTTT.

CDR3 in DNA: TGTGCCAGCAGCTCCGGGACTAGCGCCCTCACAGATACGCAGTATTTT. Translating it yields CASSSGTSALTDTQYF. This chain uses TRBV28 with TRBJ2-3; 10 positions match TRBD2. With 6 bases clipped from V and 2 bases from J, the junction kept 8 bases outside the gene matches. The germline CDR1 and CDR2 sequences are MDHEN and SYDVKM. This CDR3 is built from 16 residues.

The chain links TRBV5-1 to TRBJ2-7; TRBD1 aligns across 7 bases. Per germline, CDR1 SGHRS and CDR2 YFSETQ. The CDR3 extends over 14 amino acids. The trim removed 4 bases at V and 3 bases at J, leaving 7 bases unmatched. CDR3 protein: CASSRGQEVYEQYF. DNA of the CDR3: TGCGCCAGCAGCAGAGGACAGGAGGTCTACGAGCAGTACTTC.

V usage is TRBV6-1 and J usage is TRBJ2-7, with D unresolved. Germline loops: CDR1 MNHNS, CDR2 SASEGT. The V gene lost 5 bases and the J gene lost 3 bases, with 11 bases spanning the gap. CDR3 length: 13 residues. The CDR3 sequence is CASSSPTGYEQYF. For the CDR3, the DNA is TGTGCCAGCAGTTCCCCGACCGGCTACGAGCAGTACTTC.

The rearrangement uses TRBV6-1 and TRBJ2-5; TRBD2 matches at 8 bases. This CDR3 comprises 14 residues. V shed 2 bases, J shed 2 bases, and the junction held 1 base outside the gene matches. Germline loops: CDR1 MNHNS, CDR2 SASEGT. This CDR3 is CASSELAGQETQYF. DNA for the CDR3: TGTGCCAGCAGTGAACTAGCGGGTCAAGAGACCCAGTACTTC.

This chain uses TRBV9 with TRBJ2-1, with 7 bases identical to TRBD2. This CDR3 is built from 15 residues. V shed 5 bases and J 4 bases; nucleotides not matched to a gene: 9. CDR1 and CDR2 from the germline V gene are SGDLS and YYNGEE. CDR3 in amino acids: CASRSGGAEYNEQFF. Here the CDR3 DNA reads TGTGCCAGCAGGTCGGGAGGTGCGGAATACAATGAGCAGTTCTTC.

CDR3 DNA sequence: TGTGCTAGTGGTTTGGTGACAGGGGCCACTGAAGCTTTCTTT. This sequence encodes CASGLVTGATEAFF. This chain links TRBV12-5 with TRBJ1-1; TRBD1 agrees at 8 bases. The CDR3 totals 14 residues. Trimming took 0 bases from V and 4 from J; bases not matched to a gene: 1. Germline CDR1 LGHNT, CDR2 FRNRAP.

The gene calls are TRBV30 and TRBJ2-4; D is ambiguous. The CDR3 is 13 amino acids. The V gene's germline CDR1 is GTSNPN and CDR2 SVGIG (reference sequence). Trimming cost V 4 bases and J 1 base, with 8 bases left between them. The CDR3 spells CAWTSTAKNIQYF. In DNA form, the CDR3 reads TGTGCCTGGACCTCCACGGCCAAAAACATTCAGTACTTC.

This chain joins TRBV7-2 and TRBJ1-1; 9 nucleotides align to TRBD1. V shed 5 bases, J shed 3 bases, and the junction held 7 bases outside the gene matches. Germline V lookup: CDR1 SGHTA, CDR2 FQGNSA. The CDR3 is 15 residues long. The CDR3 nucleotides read TGTGCCAGCAGCGCGAAGACAGGGGGGCACACTGAAGCTTTCTTT. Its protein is CASSAKTGGHTEAFF.

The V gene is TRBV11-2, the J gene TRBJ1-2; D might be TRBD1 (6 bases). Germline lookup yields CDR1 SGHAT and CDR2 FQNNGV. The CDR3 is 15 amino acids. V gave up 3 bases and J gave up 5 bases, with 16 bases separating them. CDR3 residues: CASSFGTSGAYGYTF. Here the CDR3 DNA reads TGTGCCAGCAGCTTCGGTACTTCAGGGGCGTATGGCTACACCTTC.

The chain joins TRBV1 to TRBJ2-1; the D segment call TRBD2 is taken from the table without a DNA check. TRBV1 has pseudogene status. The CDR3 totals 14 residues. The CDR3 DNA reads TGCACCAGCAGCCAAGATACTAGCGTGAATGAGCAGTTCTTC. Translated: CTSSQDTSVNEQFF.

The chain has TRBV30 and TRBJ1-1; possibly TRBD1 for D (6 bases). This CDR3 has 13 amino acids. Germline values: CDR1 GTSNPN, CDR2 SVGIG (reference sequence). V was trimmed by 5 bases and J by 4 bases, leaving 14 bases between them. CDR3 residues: CAWDTGTGTEAFF. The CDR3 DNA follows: TGTGCCTGGGATACAGGGACGGGCACTGAAGCTTTCTTT.

The CDR3 nucleotides read TGTGCCAGTACCCCAAGCGGGAGGGCCAGGACAGATACGCAGTATTTT. This gives the protein CASTPSGRARTDTQYF. The rearrangement links TRBV19 to TRBJ2-3, with 10 bases that match TRBD2. Germline V gene lookup returns CDR1 LNHDA and CDR2 SQIVND (reference sequence). The V gene end was trimmed by 7 bases and the J gene end by 3 bases; junction bases not matched to a gene: 10. The CDR3 sequence is 16 residues long. The complete variable domain, with remaining parts taken from reference TRBV19 and TRBJ2-3, reads DGGITQSPKYLFRKEGQNVTLSCEQNLNHDAMYWYRQDPGQGLRLIYYSQIVNDFQKGDIAEGYSVSREKKESFPLTVTSAQKNPTAFYLCASTPSGRARTDTQYFGPGTRLTVL.

The CDR3 coding sequence is TGTGCCAGCAGCCCGGGGCTAGACGAGCAGTACTTC. It encodes CASSPGLDEQYF. The V call is TRBV5-4, the J call TRBJ2-7; either TRBD1 or TRBD2 may fit D (5 bases each). Germline CDR1 SGHNT, CDR2 YYREEE (reference sequence). The V gene lost 4 bases and the J gene lost 5 bases, with 10 bases spanning the gap. The CDR3 is 12 amino acids.

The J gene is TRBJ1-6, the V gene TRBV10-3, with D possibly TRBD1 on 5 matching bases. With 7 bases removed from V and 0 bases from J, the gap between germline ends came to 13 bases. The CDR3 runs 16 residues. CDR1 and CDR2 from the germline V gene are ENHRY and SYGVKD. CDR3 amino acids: CAIKGTISSYNSPLHF. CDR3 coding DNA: TGTGCCATCAAGGGGACCATTAGCTCCTATAATTCACCCCTCCACTTT.